This record concerns one TCR beta chain sequence. It lacks a known antigen. No base quality information exists; no much larger clone differs at one position. This sample stems from a study of PD-1 blockade in classical Hodgkin lymphoma (TCRdb year 2020). Regarding the complete study: Nivolumab dosing was 3 mg/kg intravenously every 2 weeks, continuing until either disease progression or unacceptable toxicity. A peripheral blood immune signature of response to PD-1 blockade in classical Hodgkin lymphoma was defined using TCR beta sequencing and CyTOF. The study at large found these results: Among trial patients, those achieving complete response had baseline diversity similar to that of newly diagnosed patients, while diversity was significantly lower in partial responders and progressors. A significant rise by C4D1 was seen in CD4+ but not CD8+ TCR diversity (p=0.0027 vs p=0.16), with the rise being most apparent in complete responders (p=0.02). Baseline TCR diversity was reported to be lower in newly diagnosed patients than in healthy donors and to be lower still in relapsed/refractory patients. Lower diversity was seen in patients whose nivolumab began less than 1 year after ASCT, and these patients were left out of later analyses so that immune reconstitution would not confound the results. The study was restricted to a single clinical trial cohort, and the causes of repertoire differences, possibly disease activity or prior therapy, were left undefined.

The Qiagen DNeasy kit was used to extract genomic DNA from unsorted PBMCs and from the negatively selected CD4+ and CD8+ fractions. TCR beta CDR3 regions were subjected to amplification by immunoSEQ multiplex PCR with primers that anneal to V and J segments. A synthetic immune receptor repertoire was used to minimize amplification bias, and any residual bias was removed computationally once sequencing was done. Concerning the study's data processing: Repertoire diversity was quantified as the Shannon entropy index using custom Python scripts. The unsorted, CD4+ and CD8+ repertoires were each analyzed separately, with the exception of combined analyses, where CD4+ and CD8+ sequences were merged in silico. A clone counted as expanded when the clone's frequency after treatment rose at least 2-fold relative to C1D1, and clones undetected at baseline were given a pseudocount of 0.5. Singleton clones were defined as clones with 0 or 1 copy at C1D1, and non-singleton clones were defined as clones with 2 or more copies. Clones expanded in unsorted samples were labelled as CD4+, CD8+ or unknown by matching protein sequences in sorted samples from the same patient. Wilcoxon tests were applied to paired samples to test diversity changes from C1D1 to C4D1. TCRdb took over this immuneACCESS table, retaining in-frame rearrangements with V and J assigned. Such tables are incomplete; in checked studies, under half of the missing clones stem from an unresolved V gene, and the remainder is unexplained. V, J and clone size were drawn from that table, and D and trimming were deduced from the DNA. The sample includes approximately 6,600 clones, with 45% to 65% observed a single time. The ten largest clones represent roughly 15% of the sample.

Measured from the cysteine to the phenylalanine, the CDR3 is 12 residues long. Only the CDR3 region is kept as DNA, spanning 36 bases read in frame from base 1. V loses 3 bases of germline sequence and J loses 4 bases, and the interval between the two ends is 7 bases. CDR1 and CDR2 are read off the germline V gene as SQVTM and ANQGSEA. The time point label here, explained by the study, means: cycle 1 day 1 (C1D1), immediately before nivolumab initiation. All trial patients had relapsed after autologous stem cell transplantation, with cohorts A, B and C differing in prior brentuximab vedotin exposure. Using a Miltenyi CD8+ T cell isolation kit, CD8+ T cells were purified from thawed PBMCs through magnetic negative selection. The trial cohort was composed of about 53 patients with relapsed/refractory classical Hodgkin lymphoma, for whom complete response, partial response or progressive disease was recorded as best overall response. In the multi-cohort phase II CheckMate 205 trial, trial patients received single-agent nivolumab. An independent review committee assessed best overall response by applying the 2007 International Working Group response criteria. Trial PBMCs were collected immediately before nivolumab initiation (C1D1) and during therapy at cycle 2 day 1 and cycle 4 day 1. Peripheral blood was collected in 8 mL Vacutainer Cell Preparation Tubes, from which PBMCs were isolated by centrifugation and then cryopreserved. Purified CD4+ and CD8+ fractions were prepared only for cases with an additional available PBMC sample. Magnetically labelled cells were depleted on LS columns in a quadroMACS separator, and the flow-through was collected as the purified fraction.

The source material was CD8+ T cells from blood, sampled at baseline. The rearranged chain carries TRBV29-1 and TRBJ2-1, with the D gene possibly TRBD1 or TRBD2, each one fitting 5 bases. The TCR was taken from a human donor with classical Hodgkin lymphoma. CDR3 region: CSVERGYNEQFF. In nucleotide form, the sequence is TGCAGCGTTGAGAGGGGATACAATGAGCAGTTCTTC.